This entry lists 9 T cell receptor beta chains sequenced from one sample in a study of OX40 agonist ivuxolimab in advanced cancers. Sequencing used immunoSEQ multiplex PCR; TCRdb keeps in-frame clones, though not all of them. The data show 40,000 to 60,000 clones, about 90% seen once. The input for sequencing was CD4+ or CD8+ T cells sorted from blood, taken in a trial of the OX40 agonist ivuxolimab. All receptors derive from an adult with an advanced solid tumor such as melanoma, head and neck, liver or kidney cancer.

This chain uses TRBV25-1 with TRBJ1-4; the D is unclear. The CDR3 runs 11 residues. The germline V gene encodes CDR1 MGHDK and CDR2 SYGVNS. V lost 6 bases and J lost 8, with 7 bases in between. CDR3 DNA sequence: TGTGCCAGCAGCCCGGGGGAAAAACTGTTTTTT. As protein: CASSPGEKLFF. Filled out from reference TRBV25-1 and TRBJ1-4, the complete variable domain reads EADIYQTPRYLVIGTGKKITLECSQTMGHDKMYWYQQDPGMELHLIHYSYGVNSTEKGDLSSESTVSRIRTEHFPLTLESARPSHTSQYLCASSPGEKLFFGSGTQLSVL.

This clone was seen once. The chain links TRBV19 to TRBJ1-6; D unclear. Trimming shortened V by 1 base and J by 10 bases, and 8 bases separated the two germline ends. The CDR3 is 13 amino acids. CDR1 LNHDA and CDR2 SQIVND come from the germline V gene (reference sequence). CDR3 in DNA: TGTGCCAGTAGTATAGGTGTAGGATCACCCCTCCACTTT. Amino acid sequence: CASSIGVGSPLHF.

The chain employs TRBV19 and TRBJ1-4, with 7 positions matching TRBD1. From germline, CDR1 is LNHDA and CDR2 SQIVND (reference sequence). The junction had 5 bases not matched to a gene; V was cut back by 1 base and J by 6 bases. This CDR3 region has 15 residues. The DNA of the CDR3 is TGTGCCAGTAGTATAGGGACAGGACGAGATGAAAAACTGTTTTTT. This gives the protein CASSIGTGRDEKLFF.

J is TRBJ1-1 and V is TRBV5-1; D not certain. The ends were cut back, 1 base at V and 6 bases at J, with 7 bases in the middle. The germline V gene encodes CDR1 SGHRS and CDR2 YFSETQ. This CDR3 has 12 residues. Here the CDR3 reads CASSLYGAEAFF. Here the CDR3 DNA reads TGCGCCAGCAGCTTGTACGGGGCTGAAGCTTTCTTT.

The genes are TRBV28 and TRBJ1-3; unclear D gene. Germline V gene data show CDR1 as MDHEN and CDR2 as SYDVKM. V was trimmed by 7 bases and J by 6 bases, leaving 16 bases between them. This CDR3 is built from 14 residues. CDR3 residues: CASTLDTYENTIYF. The CDR3 nucleotides read TGTGCCAGCACCCTTGACACTTATGAAAACACCATATATTTT.

The chain uses TRBV23-1 and TRBJ2-7; 7 nucleotides agree with TRBD1. TRBV23-1 is noted as an ORF with a role that remains uncertain. The length of the CDR3 is 13 residues. Trimming took 2 bases from V and 2 from J; bases not matched to a gene: 0. The CDR3 DNA is TGCGCCAGCAGTCAAACAGGGGCCTACGAGCAGTACTTC. This codes for CASSQTGAYEQYF.

The rearrangement links TRBV28 to TRBJ1-3; D is possibly TRBD1 (5 bases). Trimming removed 5 bases at V and 0 bases at J, with 11 bases between. From germline, CDR1 is MDHEN and CDR2 SYDVKM. The CDR3 runs 15 residues. Written as DNA, the CDR3 is TGTGCCAGCAGTCAGGACATGAGCTCTGGAAACACCATATATTTT. Its translation: CASSQDMSSGNTIYF.

The chain has TRBV6-1 and TRBJ1-3; a possible D gene is TRBD1 (6 bases). V was clipped by 6 bases and J by 0 bases, with 12 bases between them. The CDR3 has 15 amino acids. Germline CDR1 and CDR2: MNHNS and SASEGT. The CDR3 DNA sequence: TGTGCCAGCAGACCCGGGACACGCTCTGGAAACACCATATATTTT. It encodes CASRPGTRSGNTIYF.

J is TRBJ2-3 and V is TRBV6-4, with D perhaps matching TRBD1 or TRBD2 (5 bases each). This CDR3 comprises 15 residues. The germline CDR1 and CDR2 sequences are MRHNA and SNTAGT. Trimming stripped 3 bases from V and 6 bases from J, with 16 bases between. The CDR3 DNA sequence: TGTGCCAGCAGTGAATGGGGGTCTGGTTATGATACGCAGTATTTT. Residues: CASSEWGSGYDTQYF.